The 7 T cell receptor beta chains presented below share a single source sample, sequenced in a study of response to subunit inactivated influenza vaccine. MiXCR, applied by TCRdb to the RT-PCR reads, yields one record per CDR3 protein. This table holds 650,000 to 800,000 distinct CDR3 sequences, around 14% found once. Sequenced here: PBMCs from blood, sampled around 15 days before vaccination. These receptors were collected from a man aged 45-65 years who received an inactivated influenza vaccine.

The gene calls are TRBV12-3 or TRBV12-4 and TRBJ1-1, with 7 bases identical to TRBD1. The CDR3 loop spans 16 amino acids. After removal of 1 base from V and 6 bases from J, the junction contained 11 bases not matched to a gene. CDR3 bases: TGTGCCAGCAGTTTAGTTCCCGACAGGACAGGCTCTGAAGCTTTCTTT. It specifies CASSLVPDRTGSEAFF.

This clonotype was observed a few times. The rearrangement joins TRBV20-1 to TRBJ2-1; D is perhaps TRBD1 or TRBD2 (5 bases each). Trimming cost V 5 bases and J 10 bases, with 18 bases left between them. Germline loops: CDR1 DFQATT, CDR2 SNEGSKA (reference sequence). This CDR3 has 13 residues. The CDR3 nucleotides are TGCAGTGCTTCCGGGACCGCTGCAAAAGAGCAGTTCTTC. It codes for CSASGTAAKEQFF.

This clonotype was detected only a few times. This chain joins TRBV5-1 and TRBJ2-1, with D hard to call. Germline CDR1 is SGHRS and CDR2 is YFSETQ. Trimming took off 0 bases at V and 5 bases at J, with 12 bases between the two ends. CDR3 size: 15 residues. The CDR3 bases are TGCGCCAGCAGCTTGGGAGGAGACCCCCACAATGAGCAGTTCTTC. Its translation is CASSLGGDPHNEQFF.

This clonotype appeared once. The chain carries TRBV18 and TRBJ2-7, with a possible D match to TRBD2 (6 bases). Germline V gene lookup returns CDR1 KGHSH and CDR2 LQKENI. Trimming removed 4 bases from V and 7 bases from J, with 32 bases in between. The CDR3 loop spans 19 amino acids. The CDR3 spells CASSRSSFPLGAGLGEQYF. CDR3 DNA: TGTGCCAGCTCACGCTCTTCATTCCCCCTCGGCGCGGGGCTCGGGGAGCAGTACTTC.

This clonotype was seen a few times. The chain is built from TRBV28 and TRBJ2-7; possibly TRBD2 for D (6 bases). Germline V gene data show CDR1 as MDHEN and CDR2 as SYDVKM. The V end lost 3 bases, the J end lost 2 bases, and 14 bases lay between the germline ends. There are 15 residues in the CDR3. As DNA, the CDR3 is TGTGCCAGCAGTTTGTTAGCGGAAGGACCCTACGAGCAGTACTTC. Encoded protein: CASSLLAEGPYEQYF.

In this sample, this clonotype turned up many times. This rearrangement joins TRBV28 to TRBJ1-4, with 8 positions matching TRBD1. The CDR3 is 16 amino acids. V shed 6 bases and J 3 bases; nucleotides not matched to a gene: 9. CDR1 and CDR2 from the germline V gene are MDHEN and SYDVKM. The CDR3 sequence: CASRPTGEKANEKLFF. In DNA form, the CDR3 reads TGTGCCAGCAGACCGACAGGGGAGAAGGCTAATGAAAAACTGTTTTTT.

CDR3 nucleotides: TGTGCCAGCAGCCAATCCATTAACTATGGCTACACCTTC. Protein product: CASSQSINYGYTF. The gene calls are TRBV4-2 and TRBJ1-2; D is unclear. The length of the CDR3 is 13 residues. Germline V gene sequence: CDR1 LGHNA, CDR2 YNFKEQ. The V end lost 2 bases, the J end lost 1 base, and 5 bases lay between the germline ends.